One sample yielded the 9 T cell receptor beta chains listed below, sequenced in a study of Ad26.COV2.S vaccination and SARS-CoV-2 variants. Sequencing used immunoSEQ multiplex PCR; TCRdb keeps in-frame clones, though not all of them. Of about 350,000 clones in the sample, about 91% are singletons; the top ten hold about 3.9%. The sample consisted of peripheral blood, taken after recovery from COVID-19. Receptors originate from a human donor who had recovered from COVID-19.

The V call is TRBV10-3, the J call TRBJ2-1, with 9 bases lining up with TRBD2. In germline, CDR1 is ENHRY, CDR2 SYGVKD. The CDR3 has 15 amino acids. V shed 4 bases, J shed 8 bases, and the junction held 9 bases outside the gene matches. The CDR3 DNA sequence: TGTGCCATCAGTGTGGCGGGGGGGCCTTGGTATGAGCAGTTCTTC. It encodes CAISVAGGPWYEQFF.

This clone was seen once. The V gene is TRBV10-1, the J gene TRBJ2-3; TRBD2 matches at 11 bases. The V gene end was trimmed by 6 bases and the J gene end by 3 bases; junction bases not matched to a gene: 11. CDR1 is WNHNN and CDR2 is SYGVQD in the germline V gene (reference sequence). CDR3 length equals 17 residues. In nucleotides, the CDR3 is TGCGCCAGCAGCGCGGAGACTAGCGGGACGTGGACAGATACGCAGTATTTT. Its protein is CASSAETSGTWTDTQYF.

The genes are TRBV6-4 and TRBJ2-3, with D perhaps being TRBD1 or TRBD2 (6 bases each). Germline V gene sequence: CDR1 MRHNA, CDR2 SNTAGT. The CDR3 is made up of 15 amino acids. V lost 2 bases, J lost 5 bases, and 14 bases lay in between. The CDR3 nucleotides are TGTGCCAGCAGTGACCTGCCGGGGGCCGGAGATACGCAGTATTTT. This gives the protein CASSDLPGAGDTQYF.

With respect to this clone: Within the sample, other DNA sequences also encode this same CDR3. This sequence joins TRBV11-2 and TRBJ1-2; D ambiguous. Between the trimmed V and J ends, which lost 1 base and 2 bases, there was a span of 5 bases. Per the germline V gene, CDR1 is SGHAT and CDR2 is FQNNGV. The CDR3 runs to 13 residues. As DNA, the CDR3 is TGTGCCAGCAGCTTAGCCGGGAACTATGGCTACACCTTC. As protein: CASSLAGNYGYTF. Looking up the rest from reference TRBV11-2 and TRBJ1-2 gives the full variable domain: EAGVAQSPRYKIIEKRQSVAFWCNPISGHATLYWYQQILGQGPKLLIQFQNNGVVDDSQLPKDRFSAERLKGVDSTLKIQPAKLEDSAVYLCASSLAGNYGYTFGSGTRLTVV.

The chain links TRBV13 to TRBJ2-3; D may be TRBD1 or TRBD2 (6 bases each). The V gene's germline CDR1 is PRHDT and CDR2 FYEKMQ (reference sequence). V was clipped by 5 bases and J by 4 bases, with 16 bases between them. The CDR3 is 15 residues long. The DNA for the CDR3 is TGTGCCAGCAGCGTTAGATTGGAGGGGGCAGATACGCAGTATTTT. The encoded protein is CASSVRLEGADTQYF.

This sequence joins TRBV6-5 and TRBJ1-1, with D perhaps matching TRBD1 (5 bases). This CDR3 contains 14 residues. Germline V gene data show CDR1 as MNHEY and CDR2 as SVGAGI. V was trimmed by 2 bases and J by 4 bases, leaving 11 bases between them. CDR3 protein: CASSYGRGGTEAFF. CDR3 bases: TGTGCCAGCAGTTACGGAAGGGGAGGCACTGAAGCTTTCTTT.

V and J are TRBV7-8 and TRBJ2-7; TRBD1 might be the D (6 bases). Germline values: CDR1 SGHVS, CDR2 FQNEAQ. V was trimmed by 4 bases and J by 4 bases, leaving 11 bases between them. The CDR3 totals 13 residues. Here the CDR3 DNA reads TGTGCCAGCAGCTCGGGACATTCATACGAGCAGTACTTC. This sequence encodes CASSSGHSYEQYF.

V and J are TRBV5-6 and TRBJ1-3; no definite D call. V was pared by 0 bases and J by 1 base, with 11 bases between. Germline CDR1 SGHDT, CDR2 YYEEEE. The length of the CDR3 is 16 residues. As DNA, the CDR3 is TGTGCCAGCAGCTTGGCCTCGGGCTTTTCTGGAAACACCATATATTTT. As protein: CASSLASGFSGNTIYF.

On this clone itself: Other nucleotide sequences in the sample specify the same CDR3. This chain's CDR3 is CASSQADTQYF. For the CDR3, the DNA is TGTGCCAGCAGCCAAGCGGACACGCAGTATTTT. The chain has TRBV12-3 or TRBV12-4 and TRBJ2-3; D might be TRBD2 (5 bases). V gave up 6 bases and J gave up 9 bases, with 10 bases separating them. The CDR3 sequence is 11 residues long.